This passage covers 30 T cell receptor beta chains from one sample sequenced in a study of blood T cells in healthy people across ages. PCR was performed a second time for about 6 to 12 cycles using a sample-barcoded 5' primer and a J-beta primer mix. TCRdb processed the 5' RACE reads anew with MiXCR; each CDR3 protein has one entry. Of fewer than 900,000 distinct CDR3 sequences listed, approximately 39% were seen once; the top ten hold 20% to 25%. Sequenced input: blood. The receptor set was obtained from a woman aged 55-69 years in good health.

In this sample, this clonotype turned up a few times. The chain couples TRBV6-6 to TRBJ1-5, with TRBD1 matching over 7 bases. Germline values: CDR1 MNHNY, CDR2 SVGAGI (reference sequence). Unmatched junction bases numbered 6, after V lost 5 bases and J lost 8 bases. The CDR3 is 13 residues long. CDR3 DNA sequence: TGTGCCAGCAGTCGACAGGGTCGGGAGCCCCAGCATTTT. It translates to CASSRQGREPQHF.

The rearrangement uses TRBV11-1 and TRBJ1-4, with D unresolved. Germline CDR1 and CDR2: SGHAT and FQDESV (reference sequence). The CDR3 is 14 amino acids. The germline V and J ends were trimmed by 7 bases and 2 bases, with 11 bases remaining between them. Here the CDR3 reads CASTVARTNEKLFF. Written as DNA, the CDR3 is TGTGCCAGCACCGTGGCGCGGACTAATGAAAAACTGTTTTTT.

This clonotype was found a few times. The V and J genes are TRBV20-1 and TRBJ2-7, with D tentatively TRBD2 (6 bases). Trimming stripped 3 bases from V and 6 bases from J, with 15 bases between. The CDR3 consists of 13 residues. Germline CDR1 is DFQATT and CDR2 is SNEGSKA (reference sequence). For the CDR3, the DNA is TGCAGTGCTAGTGTGGCGCGGGGCCCCGAGCAGTACTTC. This gives the protein CSASVARGPEQYF.

The CDR3 here is CSVEAETGGYEQYF. The CDR3 region has the DNA TGCAGCGTTGAAGCCGAGACAGGGGGTTACGAGCAGTACTTC. This chain uses TRBV29-1 with TRBJ2-7; 9 bases are a match to TRBD1. V lost 1 base to trimming and J lost 4 bases; unmatched junction nucleotides: 5. There are 14 residues in the CDR3. The germline gives CDR1 SQVTM, CDR2 ANQGSEA.

CDR3 protein: CASSYSTSGRYSYNEQFF. The CDR3 bases are TGTGCCAGCAGTTACTCGACTAGCGGGAGGTACTCCTACAATGAGCAGTTCTTC. The rearrangement links TRBV6-2 or TRBV6-3 to TRBJ2-1; 13 bases are shared with TRBD2. The V gene end was trimmed by 0 bases and the J gene end by 0 bases; junction bases not matched to a gene: 2. The CDR3 is made up of 18 amino acids. The germline V gene encodes CDR1 MNHEY and CDR2 SVGEGT.

V gene TRBV20-1 combines with J gene TRBJ2-7; 9 bases line up with TRBD2. CDR1 and CDR2 (germline): DFQATT, SNEGSKA (reference sequence). The trim removed 2 bases at V and 0 bases at J, leaving 5 bases unmatched. The CDR3 has 15 amino acids. CDR3 in DNA: TGCAGTGCTAGAAAAATTAGCGGGAGCTCCTACGAGCAGTACTTC. Amino acids: CSARKISGSSYEQYF.

The sample holds many counts of this clonotype. The chain has TRBV28 and TRBJ2-5; D gene uncertain. The CDR3 length is 14 residues. From germline, CDR1 is MDHEN and CDR2 SYDVKM. Trimming removed 6 bases from V and 7 bases from J, with 18 bases in between. The CDR3 bases are TGTGCCAGCAGCACTCCCCGTGTGGTGGCGACCCAGTACTTC. This encodes CASSTPRVVATQYF. Full variable domain (rest looked up from reference TRBV28 and TRBJ2-5): DVKVTQSSRYLVKRTGEKVFLECVQDMDHENMFWYRQDPGLGLRLIYFSYDVKMKEKGDIPEGYSVSREKKERFSLILESASTNQTSMYLCASSTPRVVATQYFGPGTRLLVL.

The CDR3 bases are TGCAGTGCTAAAGTAGCGGGAGGGCGAGGAGATACGCAGTATTTT. As protein: CSAKVAGGRGDTQYF. The chain has TRBV20-1 and TRBJ2-3, with TRBD2 matching 11 bases. CDR1 is DFQATT, CDR2 SNEGSKA, per germline (reference sequence). After removal of 4 bases from V and 5 bases from J, the junction contained 8 bases not matched to a gene. The length of the CDR3 is 15 residues.

This clonotype was recorded a few times. This sequence joins TRBV28 and TRBJ2-7, with 10 bases lining up with TRBD2. Unmatched junction bases numbered 11, after V lost 6 bases and J lost 6 bases. CDR1 is MDHEN and CDR2 is SYDVKM in the germline V gene. The CDR3 is 15 residues long. This CDR3 is CASRIGASGRAEQYF. CDR3 coding DNA: TGTGCCAGCAGAATAGGGGCTAGCGGGAGAGCCGAGCAGTACTTC.

This chain joins TRBV3-1 and TRBJ2-4; maybe TRBD2 (6 bases). The end of the DNA fits TRBJ2-7 better, so the J call may be wrong. The CDR3 totals 17 residues. Germline V gene lookup returns CDR1 LGHDT and CDR2 YNNKEL (reference sequence). The DNA of the CDR3 is TGTGCCAGCAGCCCGCCCCTGGCCGGGACTGGGACCTACGAGCAGTACTTC. Protein: CASSPPLAGTGTYEQYF.

The sample holds a few counts of this clonotype. The V call is TRBV20-1, the J call TRBJ1-2, with D possibly matching TRBD1 (6 bases). The CDR3 length is 14 residues. The V gene's germline CDR1 is DFQATT and CDR2 SNEGSKA (reference sequence). V lost 3 bases and J 4 bases, leaving 15 bases between the germline ends. CDR3 in amino acids: CSASPNRVSYGYTF. Written as DNA, the CDR3 is TGCAGTGCTAGTCCGAACAGGGTTTCCTATGGCTACACCTTC.

Comment on this clonotype: With a much larger clone just one base away, this may be a read error. V gene TRBV29-1 combines with J gene TRBJ2-5; 7 bases are a match to TRBD1. This CDR3 region has 14 residues. V lost 1 base and J lost 11; bases outside the gene matches: 13. Per germline, CDR1 SQVTM and CDR2 ANQGSEA. The CDR3 region has the DNA TGCAGCGTTGAAGGGGGACAGCGTACGGGTGAGCAGTACTTC. As protein: CSVEGGQRTGEQYF.

The V gene is TRBV30, the J gene TRBJ1-6; no clear D gene. The CDR3 totals 16 residues. Looked up from germline, CDR1 is GTSNPN and CDR2 is SVGIG (reference sequence). V gave up 6 bases and J gave up 7 bases, with 22 bases separating them. CDR3 in amino acids: CACSHIAVGENSPLHF. CDR3 in DNA: TGTGCCTGCAGTCACATAGCCGTCGGCGAGAATTCACCCCTCCACTTT.

At least ten counts were recorded for this clonotype. CDR3 sequence reads: CSVDTPYEQYF. The DNA for the CDR3 is TGCAGCGTTGACACTCCCTACGAGCAGTACTTC. This chain joins TRBV29-1 and TRBJ2-7; no clear D. This CDR3 contains 11 residues. Germline V CDR1 and CDR2: SQVTM, ANQGSEA. Trimming pared 3 bases from V and 2 bases from J, leaving 5 bases between.

This clonotype was observed a handful of times. This chain connects TRBV28 to TRBJ2-7; a possible D gene is TRBD1 (6 bases). This CDR3 is 15 amino acids long. CDR1 and CDR2 from the germline V gene are MDHEN and SYDVKM. The germline V and J ends were trimmed by 5 bases and 0 bases, with 14 bases remaining between them. The CDR3 loop reads CASSTTSQGSYEQYF. In DNA form, the CDR3 reads TGTGCCAGCAGTACCACGTCACAGGGCTCCTACGAGCAGTACTTC.

This chain links TRBV12-2 with TRBJ1-2; TRBD1, the D gene given by the table, was not confirmed from the DNA. TRBV12-2 is designated a pseudogene. CDR3 length: 14 residues. The CDR3 here is CASRLFPVNYGYTF. CDR3 coding DNA: TGTGCAAGTCGCCTCTTCCCGGTTAACTATGGCTACACCTTC.

V gene TRBV7-9 combines with J gene TRBJ1-1; 7 bases align to TRBD1. CDR1 and CDR2 (germline): SEHNR, FQNEAQ (reference sequence). V trimming: 5 bases; J trimming: 4 bases; junction bases outside the gene matches: 13. The CDR3 runs to 16 residues. In nucleotides, the CDR3 is TGTGCCAGCAGCCCAACTACAGGGGCGGGCGCCACTGAAGCTTTCTTT. Its translation is CASSPTTGAGATEAFF.

V usage is TRBV15 and J usage is TRBJ2-1; no clear D gene. This CDR3 has 15 residues. Germline lookup yields CDR1 LNHNV and CDR2 YYDKDF (reference sequence). V was shortened by 0 bases and J by 1 base, with 7 bases between the two germline ends. The CDR3 coding sequence is TGTGCCACCAGCAGAGATATCGGATCCTACAATGAGCAGTTCTTC. Its protein product is CATSRDIGSYNEQFF.

The J gene is TRBJ1-4, the V gene TRBV27, with D unresolved. Germline V gene sequence: CDR1 MNHEY, CDR2 SMNVEV (reference sequence). The CDR3 covers 13 residues. V lost 2 bases and J 5 bases, leaving 6 bases between the germline ends. The CDR3 sequence: CASSLTWNEKLFF. The DNA of the CDR3 is TGTGCCAGCAGTTTAACATGGAATGAAAAACTGTTTTTT.

This sequence joins TRBV27 and TRBJ2-5; 16 bases fit TRBD2. The V segment lost 4 bases and the J segment 5 bases; nucleotides outside the gene matches: 10. Germline CDR1 reads MNHEY; CDR2 reads SMNVEV (reference sequence). The CDR3 runs to 18 residues. In DNA, the CDR3 is TGTGCCAGCAGTTCTTCCGGGACTAGCGGGAGGGCCGGGGAGACCCAGTACTTC. Its protein is CASSSSGTSGRAGETQYF.

The V call is TRBV29-1, the J call TRBJ1-5; 8 positions match TRBD1. V trimming: 6 bases; J trimming: 6 bases; junction bases outside the gene matches: 10. Germline loops: CDR1 SQVTM, CDR2 ANQGSEA. This CDR3 contains 14 residues. The CDR3 sequence is CSVLDRVSGQPQHF. The CDR3 DNA follows: TGCAGCGTCTTGGACAGGGTATCGGGTCAGCCCCAGCATTTT.

A few counts support this clonotype. The V gene is TRBV27, the J gene TRBJ2-3; TRBD2 aligns across 15 bases. Germline-derived CDR1 and CDR2 are MNHEY and SMNVEV (reference sequence). V was clipped by 4 bases and J by 4 bases; unmatched bases: 9. This CDR3 spans 18 amino acids. As DNA, the CDR3 is TGTGCCAGCAGTTACCGGACTAGCGGGGGGGTGGGTCCAGATACGCAGTATTTT. This sequence encodes CASSYRTSGGVGPDTQYF.

This clonotype came up a few times. The chain employs TRBV12-3 or TRBV12-4 and TRBJ2-1; D is uncertain. V lost 6 bases to trimming and J lost 5 bases, with 11 bases between them. The CDR3 loop spans 13 amino acids. The CDR3 bases are TGTGCCAGCAGCCTGACATATAACAATGAGCAGTTCTTC. Translating gives CASSLTYNNEQFF.

The chain links TRBV6-5 to TRBJ2-5; 8 nucleotides match TRBD2. V trimming: 5 bases; J trimming: 4 bases; junction bases outside the gene matches: 6. CDR3 length: 14 amino acids. The germline V gene encodes CDR1 MNHEY and CDR2 SVGAGI. Here the CDR3 reads CASSDRGGRETQYF. CDR3 bases: TGTGCCAGCAGTGACCGGGGGGGGAGAGAGACCCAGTACTTC.

The chain recombines TRBV7-2 with TRBJ1-1; TRBD1 might be the D (6 bases). This CDR3 comprises 14 residues. Trimming cost V 1 base and J 4 bases, with 10 bases left between them. Germline assignment: CDR1 SGHTA and CDR2 FQGNSA. The CDR3 DNA sequence: TGTGCCAGCAGCTTAGTTAGGGGGTCCACTGAAGCTTTCTTT. Translating gives CASSLVRGSTEAFF. The complete variable domain, with remaining parts taken from reference TRBV7-2 and TRBJ1-1, reads GAGVSQSPSNKVTEKGKDVELRCDPISGHTALYWYRQSLGQGLEFLIYFQGNSAPDKSGLPSDRFSAERTGGSVSTLTIQRTQQEDSAVYLCASSLVRGSTEAFFGQGTRLTVV.

Details on this clonotype: A read error may be the cause here, since a much bigger clone is one base away. The V call is TRBV12-3 or TRBV12-4, the J call TRBJ2-7; 7 positions match TRBD1. The CDR3 covers 12 residues. The CDR3 here is CASNKQGNERYF. Written as DNA, the CDR3 is TGTGCCAGCAACAAACAGGGGAACGAGCGGTACTTC.

This chain uses TRBV5-1 with TRBJ2-5; D is undetermined. This CDR3 region has 14 residues. The germline V gene encodes CDR1 SGHRS and CDR2 YFSETQ. The ends were cut back, 0 bases at V and 0 bases at J, with 6 bases in the middle. The CDR3: CASSLATYQETQYF. The CDR3 bases are TGCGCCAGCAGCTTGGCCACTTACCAAGAGACCCAGTACTTC.

This clonotype was observed a handful of times. V is TRBV7-3 and J is TRBJ2-5; D possibly corresponds to TRBD2 (6 bases). The CDR3 runs 16 residues. CDR1 and CDR2 from the germline V gene are SGHTA and FQGTGA. The V end was cut by 1 base, the J end by 2 bases, with 14 bases between. This chain's CDR3 is CASSLRGGEIQETQYF. As DNA, the CDR3 is TGTGCCAGCAGCTTAAGGGGCGGGGAGATACAAGAGACCCAGTACTTC.

The chain carries TRBV7-8 and TRBJ2-7; 9 bases align to TRBD1. CDR3 size: 18 residues. The J segment lost 5 bases and the V segment lost 1 base, leaving 15 bases of the junction unmatched. Germline CDR1 SGHVS, CDR2 FQNEAQ. The CDR3: CASSLDGGKGTGKHEQYF. The CDR3 DNA reads TGTGCCAGCAGCTTAGACGGGGGAAAAGGGACAGGGAAGCACGAGCAGTACTTC.

This clonotype was seen a few times. CDR3 loop: CSARTGNQPQHF. For the CDR3, the DNA is TGCAGTGCTAGGACAGGGAATCAGCCCCAGCATTTT. V is TRBV20-1 and J is TRBJ1-5; TRBD1 matches 7 bases. From germline, CDR1 is DFQATT and CDR2 SNEGSKA (reference sequence). V trimming: 3 bases; J trimming: 4 bases; junction bases outside the gene matches: 0. CDR3 length: 12 residues.